This T cell receptor beta chain was profiled in a study of shared clonotypes between healthy human individuals. This CDR3 spans 14 amino acids. V lost 11 bases, J lost 7 bases, and 12 bases stayed unmatched. Germline CDR1 is SNHLY and CDR2 is FYNNEI. In its sample, this clone was seen once. Its matching antigen is unknown. Findings and caveats of the study: Estimated richness values were generally larger in naive subsets than in memory subsets.

Some clones are missing from TCRdb's copy, which holds only in-frame ones; the method was immunoSEQ multiplex PCR. The sample carries about 650,000 clones, about 95% recorded once. CD45RO-negative, CCR7-positively selected cells formed the naive CD8 fraction, excluding terminally differentiated effector memory CD45RA+ cells. The clonotype was recovered from a woman aged 25 to 39 in good health. This chain links TRBV2 with TRBJ2-2; the match to TRBD1 covers 8 bases. The sample comprised naive CD8+ T cells sorted from blood. This CDR3 reads CAGGLDRVIGELFF. CDR3 bases: TGTGCCGGGGGGTTGGACAGGGTCATCGGGGAGCTGTTTTTT. The full variable domain, with the rest looked up from reference TRBV2 and TRBJ2-2, is EPEVTQTPSHQVTQMGQEVILRCVPISNHLYFYWYRQILGQKVEFLVSFYNNEISEKSEIFDDQFSVERPDGSNFTLKIRSTKLEDSAMYFCAGGLDRVIGELFFGEGSRLTVL.